These 31 T cell receptor beta chains came from one sample sequenced in a study of OX40 agonist ivuxolimab in advanced cancers. Method: immunoSEQ multiplex PCR; TCRdb's copy keeps in-frame clones and lacks some. The sample has some 79,000 clones, approximately 90% seen once. Specimen: CD4+ or CD8+ T cells sorted from blood, collected in a trial of the OX40 agonist ivuxolimab. Source of these receptors: an adult with an advanced solid tumor such as melanoma, head and neck, liver or kidney cancer.

The rearrangement joins TRBV5-1 to TRBJ2-1, with D maybe TRBD1 (6 bases). Germline CDR1 and CDR2: SGHRS and YFSETQ. Trimming took 4 bases from V and 0 from J, leaving 11 bases between them. The CDR3 covers 15 residues. The CDR3 DNA reads TGCGCCAGCAGCAAAGACAGGAGCTCCTACAATGAGCAGTTCTTC. Its translation is CASSKDRSSYNEQFF.

V and J are TRBV21-1 and TRBJ2-3; no check of the table's D call, TRBD2, against the DNA was made. TRBV21-1 is listed as a pseudogene. The CDR3 is 16 amino acids. The DNA for the CDR3 is TGTGCCAGCAGCAAAGCGGGCGGGAGGGGCACAGATACGCAGTATTTT. Residues: CASSKAGGRGTDTQYF.

V usage is TRBV7-2 and J usage is TRBJ2-5, with 10 bases aligning to TRBD2. The trim removed 5 bases at V and 5 bases at J, leaving 8 bases unmatched. Germline V gives CDR1 SGHTA, CDR2 FQGNSA. This CDR3 is built from 15 residues. CDR3 nucleotide sequence: TGTGCCAGCAGCAAAGCGGGAGGGGGGTCTGAGACCCAGTACTTC. Encoded protein: CASSKAGGGSETQYF.

This chain links TRBV2 with TRBJ2-1, with D perhaps matching TRBD2 (5 bases). The CDR3 has 15 amino acids. V was trimmed by 2 bases and J by 0 bases, leaving 8 bases between them. The germline V gene encodes CDR1 SNHLY and CDR2 FYNNEI. This chain's CDR3 is CASSELGGSYNEQFF. In DNA form, the CDR3 reads TGTGCCAGCAGTGAACTAGGAGGCTCCTACAATGAGCAGTTCTTC.

DNA of the CDR3: TGTGCCATCGGCTCGGACTTCACCTACGAGCAGTACTTC. Translation: CAIGSDFTYEQYF. The chain uses TRBV10-3 and TRBJ2-7; a possible D gene is TRBD2 (5 bases). Germline lookup yields CDR1 ENHRY and CDR2 SYGVKD. Trimming pared 8 bases from V and 2 bases from J, leaving 13 bases between. CDR3 length: 13 residues.

The chain has TRBV5-1 and TRBJ2-1; TRBD2 agrees at 11 bases. The V and J ends lost 1 base and 6 bases, in that order; junction bases with no gene match: 0. From germline, CDR1 is SGHRS and CDR2 YFSETQ. The CDR3 is 14 residues long. CDR3 sequence reads: CASSLTSGSNEQFF. In DNA form, the CDR3 reads TGCGCCAGCAGCTTGACTAGCGGGAGCAATGAGCAGTTCTTC.

The V gene is TRBV19, the J gene TRBJ2-7; TRBD1 might be the D (5 bases). This CDR3 is 15 amino acids long. Germline CDR1 and CDR2: LNHDA and SQIVND (reference sequence). V was pared by 5 bases and J by 2 bases, with 16 bases between. For the CDR3, the DNA is TGTGCCAGTAGTGTAGGGCAGGGAATTACCTACGAGCAGTACTTC. It yields the protein CASSVGQGITYEQYF.

With regard to this clone: This sample includes further DNA sequences coding for the same CDR3. The chain recombines TRBV18 with TRBJ2-3; 8 nucleotides agree with TRBD1. From germline, CDR1 is KGHSH and CDR2 LQKENI. This CDR3 contains 15 residues. With V trimmed by 3 bases and J by 0 bases, 2 bases remained unmatched. CDR3 coding DNA: TGTGCCAGCTCACCCGGGACAGGCAGCACAGATACGCAGTATTTT. Its translation is CASSPGTGSTDTQYF.

The gene calls are TRBV5-1 and TRBJ2-1; 11 nucleotides line up with TRBD1. V dropped 4 bases and J dropped 6; count of bases not matched to a gene: 9. CDR1 and CDR2 (germline): SGHRS, YFSETQ. This CDR3 has 16 residues. CDR3: CASSPGVGTGGNEQFF. The CDR3 coding sequence is TGCGCCAGCAGCCCTGGGGTCGGGACAGGGGGCAATGAGCAGTTCTTC.

DNA for the CDR3: TGTGCCAGCAGCTGGACAGGGGACAACAATCAGCCCCAGCATTTT. Translation: CASSWTGDNNQPQHF. The chain has TRBV7-2 and TRBJ1-5; 9 nucleotides align to TRBD1. The CDR3 extends over 15 amino acids. The trim removed 4 bases at V and 3 bases at J, leaving 4 bases unmatched. Germline lookup yields CDR1 SGHTA and CDR2 FQGNSA. The whole variable domain, remainder taken from reference TRBV7-2 and TRBJ1-5, is GAGVSQSPSNKVTEKGKDVELRCDPISGHTALYWYRQSLGQGLEFLIYFQGNSAPDKSGLPSDRFSAERTGGSVSTLTIQRTQQEDSAVYLCASSWTGDNNQPQHFGDGTRLSIL.

CDR3 coding DNA: TGTGCCAGCAGCCCGGGACTAGCGGGACCTAATACGCAGTATTTT. As protein: CASSPGLAGPNTQYF. The V call is TRBV2, the J call TRBJ2-3; 13 bases align to TRBD2. This CDR3 comprises 15 residues. Germline CDR1 SNHLY, CDR2 FYNNEI. Trimming took 6 bases from V and 7 from J; bases not matched to a gene: 7.

The V call is TRBV5-1, the J call TRBJ2-7; possibly TRBD2 for D (6 bases). The germline V gene has CDR1 SGHRS and CDR2 YFSETQ. V gave up 3 bases and J gave up 2 bases, with 15 bases separating them. This CDR3 is 15 amino acids long. DNA of the CDR3: TGCGCCAGCAGCTCGTCTCTTGGGGAGGCCTACGAGCAGTACTTC. Translated, it gives CASSSSLGEAYEQYF.

The J gene is TRBJ1-2, the V gene TRBV7-2; a possible D gene is TRBD1 (6 bases). CDR3 size: 15 residues. The ends were cut back, 1 base at V and 5 bases at J, with 14 bases in the middle. The germline CDR1 and CDR2 sequences are SGHTA and FQGNSA. The CDR3 sequence: CASSLDFGRGYGYTF. The CDR3 region has the DNA TGTGCCAGCAGCTTAGATTTTGGCAGGGGATATGGCTACACCTTC.

Worth noting for this clone: At the DNA level, this CDR3 is encoded by other sequences in the same sample as well. The chain has TRBV18 and TRBJ1-2; possible D gene TRBD1, 5 bases. In germline, CDR1 is KGHSH, CDR2 LQKENI. The CDR3 extends over 14 amino acids. V lost 2 bases and J lost 7, with 14 bases in between. This chain's CDR3 is CASSPARGDRGYTF. The CDR3, as DNA: TGTGCCAGCTCACCAGCCCGAGGGGACCGTGGCTACACCTTC.

This chain links TRBV6-1 with TRBJ2-1; 9 bases align to TRBD1. Germline CDR1 reads MNHNS; CDR2 reads SASEGT. After removal of 6 bases from V and 0 bases from J, the junction contained 3 bases not matched to a gene. This CDR3 contains 15 residues. The CDR3, as DNA: TGTGCCAGCAGGGGGACAGGGAGCTCCTACAATGAGCAGTTCTTC. As protein: CASRGTGSSYNEQFF.

The V call is TRBV11-2, the J call TRBJ2-3, with a possible D match to TRBD2 (5 bases). Trimming removed 3 bases at V and 9 bases at J, with 16 bases between. The CDR3 has 14 amino acids. Per germline, CDR1 SGHAT and CDR2 FQNNGV. The CDR3 loop is CASSFGTAARTQYF. The CDR3 region has the DNA TGTGCCAGCAGCTTTGGTACAGCGGCGAGGACGCAGTATTTT.

CDR3 DNA sequence: TGCGCCAGCAGCTTGGCCGGGACAGGGGGCAAAGATACGCAGTATTTT. This encodes CASSLAGTGGKDTQYF. The rearrangement joins TRBV5-1 to TRBJ2-3; 12 bases are shared with TRBD1. Trimming cost V 0 bases and J 5 bases; bases outside gene matches: 4. Germline V gives CDR1 SGHRS, CDR2 YFSETQ. This CDR3 spans 16 amino acids.

The gene calls are TRBV19 and TRBJ2-1; TRBD2 aligns across 12 bases. The V and J ends lost 7 bases and 6 bases, in that order; junction bases with no gene match: 13. Germline CDR1 is LNHDA and CDR2 is SQIVND (reference sequence). The CDR3 is 17 amino acids. The CDR3 reads CASTPLWTSGISNEQFF. The CDR3 region has the DNA TGTGCCAGTACCCCACTCTGGACTAGCGGGATAAGCAATGAGCAGTTCTTC.

The rearrangement uses TRBV19 and TRBJ2-2, with 11 bases identical to TRBD2. Germline V gene data show CDR1 as LNHDA and CDR2 as SQIVND (reference sequence). This CDR3 contains 16 residues. J gave up 2 bases and V 8 bases, and 7 bases lay outside the gene matches. DNA of the CDR3: TGTGCCAGTTCAGGGGGACTAGCGGCTAACACCGGGGAGCTGTTTTTT. This encodes CASSGGLAANTGELFF. Together with reference TRBV19 and TRBJ2-2, the CDR3 gives the full variable domain: DGGITQSPKYLFRKEGQNVTLSCEQNLNHDAMYWYRQDPGQGLRLIYYSQIVNDFQKGDIAEGYSVSREKKESFPLTVTSAQKNPTAFYLCASSGGLAANTGELFFGEGSRLTVL.

The chain is built from TRBV7-2 and TRBJ2-2, with D maybe TRBD1 (6 bases). V was cut by 5 bases and J by 4 bases, with 14 bases left in between. The CDR3 is 15 amino acids. CDR1 and CDR2 from the germline V gene are SGHTA and FQGNSA. CDR3 sequence reads: CASSLRQDATGELFF. In DNA form, the CDR3 reads TGTGCCAGCAGCCTTCGACAGGACGCCACCGGGGAGCTGTTTTTT.

The V call is TRBV30, the J call TRBJ2-2, with 12 bases lining up with TRBD2. The CDR3 covers 18 residues. After removal of 1 base from V and 5 bases from J, the junction contained 11 bases not matched to a gene. The V gene's germline CDR1 is GTSNPN and CDR2 SVGIG (reference sequence). The CDR3 region is CAWSGASGRAVRTGELFF. CDR3 bases: TGTGCCTGGAGTGGGGCTAGCGGGAGGGCCGTCAGAACCGGGGAGCTGTTTTTT.

The rearrangement joins TRBV29-1 to TRBJ2-4; 10 bases are shared with TRBD1. Trimming removed 4 bases from V and 8 bases from J; junction bases left unmatched: 2. Germline CDR1 reads SQVTM; CDR2 reads ANQGSEA. CDR3 length: 12 residues. As DNA, the CDR3 is TGCAGCGTTGGACAGGGGGCTCACATTCAGTACTTC. Residues: CSVGQGAHIQYF.

V usage is TRBV7-9 and J usage is TRBJ2-7, with D perhaps given as TRBD1 or TRBD2 (6 bases each). The CDR3 length is 13 residues. In germline, CDR1 is SEHNR, CDR2 FQNEAQ (reference sequence). V was pared by 8 bases and J by 2 bases, with 13 bases between. CDR3 loop: CASSRGRAYEQYF. As DNA, the CDR3 is TGTGCCAGCTCACGGGGGCGCGCCTACGAGCAGTACTTC.

The chain is built from TRBV19 and TRBJ1-1; TRBD1 is a possible D gene (5 bases). The CDR3 totals 15 residues. The germline V gene has CDR1 LNHDA and CDR2 SQIVND (reference sequence). Trimming took 7 bases from V and 0 from J, leaving 15 bases between them. DNA for the CDR3: TGTGCCAGTACCCTAATGGGGGGGTTGAACACTGAAGCTTTCTTT. This codes for CASTLMGGLNTEAFF.

The chain carries TRBV7-2 and TRBJ2-1; D is uncertain. Germline CDR1 SGHTA, CDR2 FQGNSA. CDR3 length equals 16 residues. Trimming cost V 1 base and J 9 bases, with 19 bases left between them. CDR3 DNA: TGTGCCAGCAGCTTAGGTGGCGCCGACCGACGTGTTGAGCAGTTCTTC. Translated: CASSLGGADRRVEQFF.

This rearrangement joins TRBV25-1 to TRBJ1-5, with 7 bases lining up with TRBD1. V lost 4 bases to trimming and J lost 4 bases; unmatched junction nucleotides: 16. The CDR3 runs 18 residues. Germline CDR1 MGHDK, CDR2 SYGVNS. Here the CDR3 DNA reads TGTGCCAGCAGTGTTATTACTAGGGGGCGGGGGTCAAATCAGCCCCAGCATTTT. It encodes CASSVITRGRGSNQPQHF.

The chain joins TRBV29-1 to TRBJ1-2; no reliable D call. Per the germline V gene, CDR1 is SQVTM and CDR2 is ANQGSEA. V lost 4 bases, J lost 3 bases, and 9 bases lay in between. The CDR3 sequence is 12 residues long. The CDR3, as DNA: TGCAGCGTTGGTGAAATTGACTATGGCTACACCTTC. Its protein is CSVGEIDYGYTF.

V and J are TRBV19 and TRBJ2-3; 7 nucleotides match TRBD1. The CDR3 length is 15 residues. The germline gives CDR1 LNHDA, CDR2 SQIVND (reference sequence). With V trimmed by 4 bases and J by 2 bases, 6 bases remained unmatched. The CDR3 loop reads CASSTGQENTDTQYF. DNA for the CDR3: TGTGCCAGTAGTACTGGACAGGAGAACACAGATACGCAGTATTTT.

This sequence joins TRBV27 and TRBJ1-1, with a weak D call TRBD1 (6 bases). Trimming stripped 6 bases from V and 3 bases from J, with 11 bases between. CDR1 and CDR2 (germline): MNHEY, SMNVEV (reference sequence). The CDR3 length is 13 residues. Here the CDR3 reads CASSVQGDTEAFF. The CDR3 DNA sequence: TGTGCCAGCAGCGTACAGGGAGACACTGAAGCTTTCTTT.

The chain recombines TRBV14 with TRBJ2-7, with 11 bases matching TRBD2. Germline CDR1 is SGHDN and CDR2 is FVKESK. Trimming removed 0 bases from V and 6 bases from J; junction bases left unmatched: 7. There are 16 residues in the CDR3. The CDR3 DNA follows: TGTGCCAGCAGCCAAGATCGACTAGCGGGGAGTACCGAGCAGTACTTC. It yields the protein CASSQDRLAGSTEQYF.

This clone was seen just once. The rearrangement links TRBV7-2 to TRBJ2-4, with TRBD1 identical over 9 bases. CDR3 size: 15 residues. The V and J ends lost 1 base and 7 bases, in that order; junction bases with no gene match: 5. Germline loops: CDR1 SGHTA, CDR2 FQGNSA. In nucleotides, the CDR3 is TGTGCCAGCAGCTTAGGGGGACAGGGTGGTAACATTCAGTACTTC. Amino acids: CASSLGGQGGNIQYF.